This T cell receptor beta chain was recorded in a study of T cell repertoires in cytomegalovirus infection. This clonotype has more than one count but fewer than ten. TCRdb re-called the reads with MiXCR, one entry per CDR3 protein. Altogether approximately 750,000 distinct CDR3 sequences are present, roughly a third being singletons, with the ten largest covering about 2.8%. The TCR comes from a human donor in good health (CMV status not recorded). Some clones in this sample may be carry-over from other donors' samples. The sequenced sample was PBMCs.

CDR3 nucleotides: TGTGCCAGCAGGGGGTCGGGATCTGACGAGCAGTACTTC. Translation gives CASRGSGSDEQYF. The chain recombines TRBV7-2 with TRBJ2-7, with D maybe TRBD2 (5 bases). Trimming took off 6 bases at V and 5 bases at J, with 14 bases between the two ends. The CDR3 runs 13 residues. Germline V gene sequence: CDR1 SGHTA, CDR2 FQGNSA. The full variable domain, rest sourced from reference TRBV7-2 and TRBJ2-7, is GAGVSQSPSNKVTEKGKDVELRCDPISGHTALYWYRQSLGQGLEFLIYFQGNSAPDKSGLPSDRFSAERTGGSVSTLTIQRTQQEDSAVYLCASRGSGSDEQYFGPGTRLTVT.